This T cell receptor (beta chain) was sequenced for a study of T cell repertoires in cytomegalovirus infection. For the study at large: A matching HLA type, together with CMV infection, was signaled by public TCR beta signatures.

This clonotype was counted only a few times. Its antigen is not known. One entry per CDR3 protein results from TCRdb running MiXCR on the reads. The top ten hold under 15% of the sample, which has about 770,000 distinct CDR3 sequences, almost 30% seen once. This TCR was recovered from a human donor in good health (CMV status not recorded). Some clones in this sample may be carry-over from other donors' samples. The sample in question was cultured CD8+ T cells from PBMCs, obtained from culture after CMV antigen stimulation.

CDR3 bases: TGTGCCAGCGCTTGGTCCGGTGCCACCGGGGAGCTGTTTTTT. Protein product: CASAWSGATGELFF. V gene TRBV7-6 combines with J gene TRBJ2-2; D unresolved. Germline CDR1 is SGHVS and CDR2 is FNYEAQ. There are 14 residues in the CDR3. Trimming stripped 8 bases from V and 4 bases from J, with 14 bases between.